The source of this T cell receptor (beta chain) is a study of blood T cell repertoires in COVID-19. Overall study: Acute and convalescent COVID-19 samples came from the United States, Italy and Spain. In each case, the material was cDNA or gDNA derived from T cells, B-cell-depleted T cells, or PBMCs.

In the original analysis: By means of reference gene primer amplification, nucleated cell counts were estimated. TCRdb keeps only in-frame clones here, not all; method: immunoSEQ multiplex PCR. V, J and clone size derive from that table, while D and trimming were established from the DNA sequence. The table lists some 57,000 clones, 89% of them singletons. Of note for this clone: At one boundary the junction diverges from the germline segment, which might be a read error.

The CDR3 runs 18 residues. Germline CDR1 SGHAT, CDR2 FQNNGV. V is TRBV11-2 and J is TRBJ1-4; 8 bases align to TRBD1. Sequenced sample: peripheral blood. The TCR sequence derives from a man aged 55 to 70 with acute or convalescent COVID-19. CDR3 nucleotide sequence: TGTGCCAGCAGCCTAGACTATTGGGGACAGGCAACTAATGAAAAACTGTTTTTT. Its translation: CASSLDYWGQATNEKLFF. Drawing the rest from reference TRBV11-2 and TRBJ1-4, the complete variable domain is EAGVAQSPRYKIIEKRQSVAFWCNPISGHATLYWYQQILGQGPKLLIQFQNNGVVDDSQLPKDRFSAERLKGVDSTLKIQPAKLEDSAVYLCASSLDYWGQATNEKLFFGSGTQLSVL.